The rows below give T cell receptor beta chains drawn from one sample of a study of OX40 agonist ivuxolimab in advanced cancers. Libraries were prepared by immunoSEQ multiplex PCR; TCRdb keeps only in-frame clonotypes and omits some of them. The table records about 65,000 clones, around 90% of them present only once. The material was CD4+ or CD8+ T cells sorted from blood, obtained in a trial of the OX40 agonist ivuxolimab. The receptors originated from an adult with an advanced solid tumor such as melanoma, head and neck, liver or kidney cancer. The CDR3 runs from the conserved cysteine through the conserved F or W. A D gene is named only where the DNA matches it firmly. Expanded clones are given a class, and other clones once, few, many or no size at all.

TRBJ1-1 - - TRBV2 13 CASSESVSKEAFF TGTGCCAGCAGTGAATCGGTATCGAAAGAAGCTTTCTTT
TRBJ2-7 - - TRBV6-5 16 CASSYTRGSVLYEQYF TGTGCCAGCAGTTACACAAGGGGGTCCGTCCTCTACGAGCAGTACTTC
TRBJ1-2 - TRBD1 TRBV18 13 CASSPDRDYGYTF TGTGCCAGCTCTCCTGACAGGGACTATGGCTACACCTTC
TRBJ1-4 - TRBD1 TRBV5-1 15 CASSTGDRVNEKLFF TGCGCCAGCAGCACAGGGGACAGAGTTAATGAAAAACTGTTTTTT
TRBJ1-3 - - TRBV7-3 15 CASSNIGGVGNTIYF TGTGCCAGCAGCAATATTGGGGGGGTCGGAAACACCATATATTTT
TRBJ1-2 - TRBD1 TRBV5-1 16 CASSSGTGDILYGYTF TGCGCCAGCAGCTCAGGGACAGGGGATATCCTTTATGGCTACACCTTC
TRBJ2-5 medium-sized TRBD1 TRBV2 13 CASSGDRQETQYF TGTGCCAGCAGTGGGGACAGGCAAGAGACCCAGTACTTC
TRBJ1-1 - - TRBV5-1 14 CASSPGSKPTEAFF TGCGCCAGCAGCCCTGGTAGTAAGCCCACTGAAGCTTTCTTT
TRBJ2-7 once - TRBV6-5 15 CASSYLSGPFYEQYF TGTGCCAGCAGTTATTTGTCGGGTCCCTTTTACGAGCAGTACTTC
TRBJ2-1 - TRBD2 TRBV29-1 14 CSVGGGSSYNEQFF TGCAGCGTTGGGGGGGGAAGCTCCTACAATGAGCAGTTCTTC
TRBJ1-6 - TRBD1 TRBV6-1 15 CASSEAGTGDSPLHF TGTGCCAGCAGTGAGGCCGGGACAGGGGATTCACCCCTCCACTTT
TRBJ2-1 - TRBD2 TRBV27 17 CASSPYLAGGSYNEQFF TGTGCCAGCAGTCCCTACCTAGCGGGGGGGTCCTACAATGAGCAGTTCTTC
TRBJ1-5 - - TRBV23-1 11 CASSQLRRQHF TGCGCCAGCAGTCAATTGAGGCGCCAGCATTTT
TRBJ1-1 few - TRBV19 14 CASSIARGMSEAFF TGTGCCAGTAGTATAGCCAGGGGTATGTCTGAAGCTTTCTTT
TRBJ2-2 - TRBD1 TRBV25-1 14 CASNPGQGIGELFF TGTGCCAGCAACCCAGGACAGGGGATCGGGGAGCTGTTTTTT
TRBJ2-1 - TRBD2 TRBV7-6 16 CASSPVGGVFYNEQFF TGTGCCAGCAGCCCAGTCGGGGGGGTATTTTACAATGAGCAGTTCTTC
TRBJ1-3 - - TRBV25-1 14 CASSPLSSGNTIYF TGTGCCAGCAGTCCCCTCAGCTCTGGAAACACCATATATTTT